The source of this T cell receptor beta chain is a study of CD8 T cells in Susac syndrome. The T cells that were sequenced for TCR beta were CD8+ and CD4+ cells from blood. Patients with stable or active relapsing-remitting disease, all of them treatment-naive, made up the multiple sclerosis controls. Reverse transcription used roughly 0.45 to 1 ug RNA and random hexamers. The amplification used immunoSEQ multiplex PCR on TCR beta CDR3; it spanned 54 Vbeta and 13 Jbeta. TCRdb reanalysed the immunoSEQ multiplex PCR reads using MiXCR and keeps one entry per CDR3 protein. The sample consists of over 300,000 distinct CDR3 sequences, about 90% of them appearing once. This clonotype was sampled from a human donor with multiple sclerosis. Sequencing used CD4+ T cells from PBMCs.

CDR3 coding DNA: TGTGCCAGCAGTGATACGCAACTAGCGGGAGACAACGAGCAGTACTTC. Its translation: CASSDTQLAGDNEQYF. V is TRBV6-1 and J is TRBJ2-7, with TRBD2 identical over 11 bases. The ends lost 3 bases at V and 5 bases at J; junction bases unmatched: 9. This CDR3 region has 16 residues. Germline V lookup: CDR1 MNHNS, CDR2 SASEGT.